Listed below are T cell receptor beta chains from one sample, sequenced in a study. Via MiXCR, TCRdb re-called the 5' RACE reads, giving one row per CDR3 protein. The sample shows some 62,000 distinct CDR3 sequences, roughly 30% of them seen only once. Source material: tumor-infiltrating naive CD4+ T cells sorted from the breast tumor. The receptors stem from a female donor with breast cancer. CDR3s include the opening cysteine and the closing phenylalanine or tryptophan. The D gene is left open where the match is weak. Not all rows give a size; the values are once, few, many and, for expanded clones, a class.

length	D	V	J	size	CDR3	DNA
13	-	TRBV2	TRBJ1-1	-	CASNQNPNTEAFF	TGTGCCAGCAACCAAAACCCGAACACTGAAGCTTTCTTT
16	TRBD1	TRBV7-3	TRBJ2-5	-	CASSLSVTGTQETQYF	TGTGCCAGCAGCTTAAGCGTGACAGGGACCCAAGAGACCCAGTACTTC
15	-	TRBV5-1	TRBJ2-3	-	CASSLVESGADTQYF	TGCGCCAGCAGCTTGGTGGAGAGTGGGGCAGATACGCAGTATTTT
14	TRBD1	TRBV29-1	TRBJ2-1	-	CSVEPGGIYNEQFF	TGCAGCGTTGAACCAGGGGGCATCTACAATGAGCAGTTCTTC
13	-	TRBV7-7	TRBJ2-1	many	CASSTKRVYEQFF	TGTGCTAGCAGCACGAAGAGGGTCTATGAGCAGTTCTTC
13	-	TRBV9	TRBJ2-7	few	CASSVAIGYEQYF	TGTGCCAGCAGCGTAGCCATAGGCTACGAGCAGTACTTC
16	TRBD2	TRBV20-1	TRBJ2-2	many	CSARDGSGRAGGELFF	TGCAGTGCTAGAGATGGCAGCGGGAGGGCCGGCGGGGAGCTGTTTTTT
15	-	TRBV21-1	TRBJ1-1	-	CASSKGRGGHTEAFF	TGTGCCAGCAGCAAAGGAAGAGGGGGCCACACTGAAGCTTTCTTT
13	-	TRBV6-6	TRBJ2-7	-	CASTRGRSYEQYF	TGTGCCAGTACGAGAGGGAGGTCCTACGAGCAGTACTTC
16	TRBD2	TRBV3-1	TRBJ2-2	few	CASSQGPGLAGGLAFF	TGTGCCAGCAGCCAAGGGCCCGGACTAGCGGGAGGCCTGGCGTTTTTT
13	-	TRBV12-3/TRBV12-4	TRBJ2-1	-	CASSLYRDVEQFF	TGTGCCAGCAGTTTATACAGGGACGTTGAGCAGTTCTTC
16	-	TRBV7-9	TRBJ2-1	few	CASSPLRPSSYNEQFF	TGTGCCAGCAGCCCCCTACGTCCGAGCTCCTACAATGAGCAGTTCTTC
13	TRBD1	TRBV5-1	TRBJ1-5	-	CASSLRGLGPQRF	TGCGCCAGCAGCCTGAGGGGGCTGGGGCCCCAGCGTTTT
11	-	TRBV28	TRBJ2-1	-	CASKGYNEQFF	TGTGCCAGCAAAGGCTACAATGAGCAGTTCTTC
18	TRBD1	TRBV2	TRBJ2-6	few	CASRSLGTGFSGANVLTF	TGTGCCAGCAGAAGCTTAGGGACAGGGTTCTCTGGGGCCAACGTCCTGACTTTC
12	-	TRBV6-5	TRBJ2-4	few	CASRANTGIQYF	TGTGCCAGCAGAGCTAACACGGGCATTCAGTACTTC
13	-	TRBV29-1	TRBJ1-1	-	CSVGSLGGTEAFF	TGCAGCGTCGGGAGTCTGGGGGGAACTGAAGCTTTCTTT